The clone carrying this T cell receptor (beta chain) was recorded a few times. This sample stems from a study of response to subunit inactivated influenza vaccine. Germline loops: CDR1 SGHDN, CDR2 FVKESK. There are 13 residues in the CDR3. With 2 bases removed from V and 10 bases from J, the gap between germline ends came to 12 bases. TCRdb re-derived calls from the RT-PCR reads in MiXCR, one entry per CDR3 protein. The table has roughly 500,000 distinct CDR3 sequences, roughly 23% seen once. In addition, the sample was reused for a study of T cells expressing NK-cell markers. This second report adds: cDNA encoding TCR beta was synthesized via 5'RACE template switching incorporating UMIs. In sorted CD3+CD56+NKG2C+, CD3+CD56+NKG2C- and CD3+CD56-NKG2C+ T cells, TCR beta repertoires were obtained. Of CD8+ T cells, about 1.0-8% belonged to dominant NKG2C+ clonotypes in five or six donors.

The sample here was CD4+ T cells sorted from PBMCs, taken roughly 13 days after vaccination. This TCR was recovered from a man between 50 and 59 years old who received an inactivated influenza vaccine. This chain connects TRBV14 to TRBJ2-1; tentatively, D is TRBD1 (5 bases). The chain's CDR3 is CASSQSTAGEQFF. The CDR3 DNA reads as TGTGCCAGCAGCCAATCGACAGCAGGGGAGCAGTTCTTC.